A selection of T cell receptor beta chains follows, all from one sample in a study of sequential checkpoint blockade in melanoma. Sequencing used immunoSEQ multiplex PCR; TCRdb keeps in-frame clones, though not all of them. The sample holds about 26,000 clones, roughly 76% seen once. The source was CD8+ T cells sorted from blood (inferred from file names), collected from a patient given nivolumab and ipilimumab in sequence. The source of these receptors is a human donor with melanoma. The CDR3 runs from the conserved cysteine through the conserved F or W. Each record gives: V gene, D gene, J gene, clone size, CDR3 protein, CDR3 DNA. D genes are given only for firm matches. Some rows mark clone size as missing; the rest say once, few, many or name a class of expanded clone.

>TRBV4-3|NA|TRBJ1-3|NA
CASSQVMGAGNTIYF
TGCGCCAGCAGCCAAGTAATGGGGGCCGGAAACACCATATATTTT
>TRBV6-1|TRBD1|TRBJ1-4|NA
CASKDRGMGEKLFF
TGTGCCAGCAAAGACAGGGGAATGGGTGAAAAACTGTTTTTT
>TRBV9|NA|TRBJ2-7|NA
CASSPPRSYEQYF
TGTGCCAGCAGCCCACCGAGGTCCTACGAGCAGTACTTC
>TRBV19|TRBD1|TRBJ1-5|few
CASSIGTESQPQHF
TGTGCCAGTAGTATCGGGACAGAGTCTCAGCCCCAGCATTTT
>TRBV4-2|TRBD1|TRBJ2-7|NA
CASSQDVGQGIEQYF
TGTGCCAGCAGCCAAGATGTAGGACAGGGGATCGAGCAGTACTTC
>TRBV9|NA|TRBJ1-3|few
CASSVPSSGNTIYF
TGTGCCAGCAGCGTCCCCAGCTCTGGAAACACCATATATTTT
>TRBV7-2|TRBD1|TRBJ2-7|NA
CASSSDRGRYEQYF
TGTGCCAGCAGCTCGGACAGGGGGCGCTACGAGCAGTACTTC
>TRBV27|NA|TRBJ2-1|NA
CASSPSTGSFNEQFF
TGTGCCAGCAGCCCCTCGACCGGGAGTTTCAATGAGCAGTTCTTC
>TRBV9|NA|TRBJ1-1|once
CASSLSRGTEAFF
TGTGCCAGCAGTCTCAGTAGGGGGACTGAAGCTTTCTTT
>TRBV19|NA|TRBJ1-1|few
CASSITAWGDTEAFF
TGTGCCAGTAGTATAACAGCATGGGGGGACACTGAAGCTTTCTTT
>TRBV27|TRBD2|TRBJ2-1|NA
CASSLVVTSSAEQFF
TGTGCCAGCAGTTTAGTAGTGACTAGCTCGGCTGAGCAGTTCTTC
>TRBV2|NA|TRBJ2-3|NA
CASTRRSSGIADTQYF
TGTGCCAGCACTCGAAGAAGCTCGGGTATCGCAGATACGCAGTATTTT
>TRBV4-3|NA|TRBJ1-1|NA
CASSHDSMDTEAFF
TGCGCCAGCAGCCATGACAGCATGGACACTGAAGCTTTCTTT
>TRBV7-9|TRBD1|TRBJ1-2|medium-sized
CASSPGTGGALLGYTF
TGTGCCAGCAGCCCTGGGACAGGGGGTGCATTGTTGGGCTACACCTTC
>TRBV10-3|NA|TRBJ2-7|NA
CAISESNGVLSYEQYF
TGTGCCATCAGTGAGTCAAATGGTGTTCTAAGCTACGAGCAGTACTTC
>TRBV5-6|NA|TRBJ1-3|NA
CASSRGGRRTGNTIYF
TGTGCCAGCAGCCGGGGGGGGAGGAGGACTGGAAACACCATATATTTT
>TRBV9|TRBD1|TRBJ2-7|once
CASSVADRSSYEQYF
TGTGCCAGCAGCGTAGCGGACAGGAGCTCCTACGAGCAGTACTTC
>TRBV4-1|NA|TRBJ1-2|NA
CASSQDTLQSIF
TGCGCCAGCAGCCAAGATACCTTGCAAAGCATCTTC
>TRBV2|NA|TRBJ2-4|NA
CASSGNGIPSNIQYF
TGTGCCAGCAGTGGTAACGGTATACCGTCGAACATTCAGTACTTC
>TRBV9|NA|TRBJ2-3|NA
CASSVEVRSTDTQYF
TGTGCCAGCAGCGTAGAGGTGCGGAGCACAGATACGCAGTATTTT
>TRBV5-1|NA|TRBJ1-1|NA
CASSEGRGRMNTEAFF
TGCGCCAGCAGCGAAGGACGAGGGCGCATGAACACTGAAGCTTTCTTT
>TRBV4-3|NA|TRBJ2-1|once
CASSQDVSGVNEQFF
TGCGCCAGCAGCCAAGATGTGTCCGGGGTGAATGAGCAGTTCTTC
>TRBV7-3|NA|TRBJ2-1|once
CASNVGTSNEQFF
TGTGCCAGCAACGTCGGGACTTCTAATGAGCAGTTCTTC